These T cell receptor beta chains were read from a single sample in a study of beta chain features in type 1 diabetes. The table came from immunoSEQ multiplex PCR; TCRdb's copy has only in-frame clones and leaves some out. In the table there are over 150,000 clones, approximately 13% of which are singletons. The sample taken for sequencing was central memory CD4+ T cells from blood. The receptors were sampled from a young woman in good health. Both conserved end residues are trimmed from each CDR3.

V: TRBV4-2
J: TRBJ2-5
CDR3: ASSQGSSGIGETQY

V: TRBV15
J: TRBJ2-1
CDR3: ATRQAEGSYDEQF

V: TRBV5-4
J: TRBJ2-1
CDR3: ASSPASASGNEQF

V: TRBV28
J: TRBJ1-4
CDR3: ASSSSQGVREKLF

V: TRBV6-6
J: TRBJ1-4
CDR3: ASKSDSGGHEKLF

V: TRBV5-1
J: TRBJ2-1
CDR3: ASSPTAGNSYNEQF

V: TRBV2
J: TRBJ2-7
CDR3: ASSPAGGGRSPYEQY

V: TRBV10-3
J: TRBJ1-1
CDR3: AISLNRDTEAF

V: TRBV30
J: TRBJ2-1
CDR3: AWSRHLGGRGDNEQF

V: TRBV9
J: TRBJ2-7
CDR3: ASSATSVAGGYEQY

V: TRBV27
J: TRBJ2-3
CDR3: ASRLGGFGSRTDTQY

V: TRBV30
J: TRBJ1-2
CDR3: AWSVRRGYGYT

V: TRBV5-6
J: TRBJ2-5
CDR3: ASSWRQSGSQETQY

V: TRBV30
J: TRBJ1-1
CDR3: AWGGQPGTEAF

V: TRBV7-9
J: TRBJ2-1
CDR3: ASSLASGTGSYNEQF

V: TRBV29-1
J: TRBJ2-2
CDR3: SVSEQGKRTGELF

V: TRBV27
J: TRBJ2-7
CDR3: ASSLEGLGLSEQY

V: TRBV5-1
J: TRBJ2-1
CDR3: ASSLGGSSYNEQF

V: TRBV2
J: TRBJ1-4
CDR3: ASEKGQWVEKLF

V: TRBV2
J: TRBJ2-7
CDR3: ASSELGQTPSEQY

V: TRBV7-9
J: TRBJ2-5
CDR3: ASSSTTRAQY

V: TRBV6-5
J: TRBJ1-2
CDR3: ASSSREGYGYT

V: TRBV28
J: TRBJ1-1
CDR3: ASSLSGSLNTEAF

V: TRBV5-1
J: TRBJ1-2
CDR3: ASSLDGFNYGYT

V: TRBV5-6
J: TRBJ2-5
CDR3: ASSLDAAGQETQY

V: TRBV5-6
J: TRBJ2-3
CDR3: ASSFWRAPRNTQY

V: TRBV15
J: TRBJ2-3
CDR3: ATSSAGLAGGNTQY

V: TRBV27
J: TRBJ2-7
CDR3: ASSSGGSPSYEQY

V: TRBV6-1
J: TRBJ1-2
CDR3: ASSEWATYGYT

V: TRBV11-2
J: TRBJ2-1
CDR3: ASSTGLAGGLEQF

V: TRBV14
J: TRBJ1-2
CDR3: ASSRDRSGYT

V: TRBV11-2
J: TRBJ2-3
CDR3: ASSWERGDTQY

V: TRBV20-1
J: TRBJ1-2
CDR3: SARQGYGYT

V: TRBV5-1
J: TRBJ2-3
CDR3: ASSADRGYTDTQY

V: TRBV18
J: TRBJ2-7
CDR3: ASSPELYEQY

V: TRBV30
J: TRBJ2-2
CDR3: AWIVGHLGTGELF

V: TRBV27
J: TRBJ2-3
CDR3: ASSLSRLSTDTQY

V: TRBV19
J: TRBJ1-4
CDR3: ASSRRQNPTNEKLF

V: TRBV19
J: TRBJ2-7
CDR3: ASSIRQGTSYEQY

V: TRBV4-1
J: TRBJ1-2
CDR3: ASSPRDGNYGYT

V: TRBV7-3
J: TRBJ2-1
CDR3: ASSRPGTSGRASSYNEQF

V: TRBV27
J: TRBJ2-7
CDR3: ASSLGGNSYEQY

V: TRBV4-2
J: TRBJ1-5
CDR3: ASSQDQGTGLNQPQH

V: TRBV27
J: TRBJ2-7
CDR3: ASSPFAGGRYEQY

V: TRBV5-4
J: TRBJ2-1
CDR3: ASSDKGTGGNEQF

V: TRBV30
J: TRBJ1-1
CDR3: AWRDSGGTAF

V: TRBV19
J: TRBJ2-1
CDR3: ASSMTSGKHEQF

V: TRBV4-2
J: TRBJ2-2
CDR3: ASSQRGQGREELF

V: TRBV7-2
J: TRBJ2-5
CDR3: ASSLTGISTETQY

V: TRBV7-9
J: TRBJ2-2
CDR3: ASRVAGGKLF

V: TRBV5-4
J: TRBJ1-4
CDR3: ASSLAGKNEKLF

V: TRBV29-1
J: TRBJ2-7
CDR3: SVGGLAGGHEQY

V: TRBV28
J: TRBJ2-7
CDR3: ASSLTSGKGYEQY

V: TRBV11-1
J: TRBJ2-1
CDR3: ASSLEGDEQF